The 12 T cell receptor beta chains listed next were all sequenced from one sample in a study of blood T cell repertoires in COVID-19. Repertoires were generated with immunoSEQ multiplex PCR, while TCRdb's copy carries only in-frame clones and drops some. The sample holds about 250,000 clones, roughly 88% seen once. The sample was PBMCs or T cells enriched from blood (not recorded which). The receptors were sampled from a woman aged 30 to 39 who had recovered from COVID-19.

This rearrangement joins TRBV28 to TRBJ2-7; D perhaps matches TRBD2 (7 bases). With 10 bases removed from V and 0 bases from J, the gap between germline ends came to 25 bases. Germline V gene sequence: CDR1 MDHEN, CDR2 SYDVKM. CDR3 length: 17 residues. CDR3 coding DNA: TGTGCCACCCTCGAAGGGGGGGTATGGGGAAGCTCCTACGAGCAGTACTTC. It is translated as CATLEGGVWGSSYEQYF.

The gene calls are TRBV12-5 and TRBJ2-3; 12 bases line up with TRBD2. The CDR3 spans 14 residues. Trimming removed 5 bases from V and 6 bases from J; junction bases left unmatched: 3. CDR1 LGHNT and CDR2 FRNRAP come from the germline V gene. CDR3 bases: TGTGCTAGTGGTCTAGCGGGGGGGCGTGATACGCAGTATTTT. It encodes CASGLAGGRDTQYF.

This sequence joins TRBV12-3 or TRBV12-4 and TRBJ1-5; D is unclear. This CDR3 is 13 amino acids long. The V end was cut by 5 bases, the J end by 4 bases, with 9 bases between. Written as DNA, the CDR3 is TGTGCCAGCAGTCCCTCGCTAAATCAGCCCCAGCATTTT. It encodes CASSPSLNQPQHF.

The chain joins TRBV5-6 to TRBJ1-2; possible D gene TRBD1, 5 bases. CDR1 and CDR2 (germline): SGHDT, YYEEEE. The CDR3 consists of 16 residues. Trimming took off 4 bases at V and 4 bases at J, with 20 bases between the two ends. The CDR3 sequence: CASSGKEGPGPYGYTF. CDR3 sequence (DNA): TGTGCCAGCAGCGGAAAAGAAGGGCCAGGGCCCTATGGCTACACCTTC.

The gene calls are TRBV6-6 and TRBJ1-1; 7 bases map to TRBD1. V shed 5 bases and J 0 bases; nucleotides not matched to a gene: 12. The CDR3 length is 17 residues. Germline V CDR1 and CDR2: MNHNY, SVGAGI (reference sequence). CDR3 in amino acids: CASSPRQGRGMNTEAFF. As DNA, the CDR3 is TGTGCCAGCAGTCCCCGACAGGGCCGTGGCATGAACACTGAAGCTTTCTTT.

The chain joins TRBV28 to TRBJ2-1, with 11 bases aligning to TRBD2. Germline V gene lookup returns CDR1 MDHEN and CDR2 SYDVKM. Unmatched junction bases numbered 4, after V lost 5 bases and J lost 4 bases. The CDR3 is 15 residues long. CDR3 sequence reads: CASSGGLAGYNEQFF. Here the CDR3 DNA reads TGTGCCAGCAGTGGTGGACTAGCGGGTTACAATGAGCAGTTCTTC.

The rearrangement links TRBV28 to TRBJ2-1, with D unclear. The ends were cut back, 1 base at V and 6 bases at J, with 16 bases in the middle. Germline CDR1 and CDR2: MDHEN and SYDVKM. The CDR3 extends over 16 amino acids. The CDR3: CASSLLGSGPVNEQFF. CDR3 DNA sequence: TGTGCCAGCAGTTTATTGGGCAGTGGTCCTGTCAATGAGCAGTTCTTC.

The genes are TRBV12-5 and TRBJ1-1; tentatively, D is TRBD1 (5 bases). This CDR3 comprises 13 residues. The V and J ends lost 5 bases and 5 bases respectively, with 12 bases between them. Germline values: CDR1 LGHNT, CDR2 FRNRAP. The CDR3 loop reads CASGAQGRTEAFF. CDR3 DNA: TGTGCTAGTGGTGCCCAGGGCAGGACTGAAGCTTTCTTT.

The chain carries TRBV2 and TRBJ1-4; D remains ambiguous. The CDR3 has 15 residues. V was pared by 8 bases and J by 3 bases, with 16 bases between. In germline, CDR1 is SNHLY, CDR2 FYNNEI. The DNA for the CDR3 is TGTGCCAGCCGAGCAGGAGGGTTGGCTAATGAAAAACTGTTTTTT. As protein: CASRAGGLANEKLFF. Full variable domain (rest looked up from reference TRBV2 and TRBJ1-4): EPEVTQTPSHQVTQMGQEVILRCVPISNHLYFYWYRQILGQKVEFLVSFYNNEISEKSEIFDDQFSVERPDGSNFTLKIRSTKLEDSAMYFCASRAGGLANEKLFFGSGTQLSVL.

This clone was recorded many times. The chain couples TRBV27 to TRBJ2-5; tentatively, D is TRBD1 (6 bases). CDR3 size: 14 residues. V was cut by 3 bases and J by 4 bases, with 12 bases left in between. Germline V gene lookup returns CDR1 MNHEY and CDR2 SMNVEV (reference sequence). CDR3 loop: CASSFGTRRETQYF. The CDR3 DNA sequence: TGTGCCAGCAGTTTCGGGACAAGGCGAGAGACCCAGTACTTC.

The J gene is TRBJ1-2, the V gene TRBV28, with D possibly TRBD1 on 5 matching bases. Trimming stripped 5 bases from V and 12 bases from J, with 13 bases between. The V gene's germline CDR1 is MDHEN and CDR2 SYDVKM. The CDR3 is 11 residues long. Here the CDR3 reads CASSQQVLHTF. Written as DNA, the CDR3 is TGTGCCAGCAGTCAACAGGTGCTACACACCTTC.

The rearrangement joins TRBV28 to TRBJ2-6, with a tentative D call TRBD1 (5 bases). Germline loops: CDR1 MDHEN, CDR2 SYDVKM. Trimming removed 5 bases from V and 0 bases from J, with 14 bases in between. This CDR3 is built from 17 residues. The CDR3 spells CASSLGHWGSGANVLTF. In nucleotides, the CDR3 is TGTGCCAGCAGTCTCGGACACTGGGGCTCTGGGGCCAACGTCCTGACTTTC.